The clone carrying this TCR beta chain appeared many times. Its antigen is unidentified. These data are taken from a study of identical twins. General study results and limits: Abundant beta clonotypes from cord blood had fewer insertions, unlike memory repertoires, which showed none.

Every one of the donors was a healthy Caucasian. Per germline, CDR1 SGHDT and CDR2 YYEEEE. Trimming shortened V by 2 bases and J by 1 base, and 10 bases separated the two germline ends. The CDR3 is made up of 14 amino acids. TCRdb itself ran the 5' RACE reads through MiXCR, one entry per CDR3 protein. This sample has about 660,000 distinct CDR3 sequences, with less than 10% found just once. The data also belong to a second study, concerning yellow fever vaccine responses in identical twins.

The rearrangement uses TRBV5-6 and TRBJ2-7, with D tentatively TRBD2 (5 bases). This sequence originates from a woman aged 18-30 years in good health. Sequencing was done on a sample of PBMCs. The CDR3 spells CASSLDYPSYEQYF. The CDR3 DNA follows: TGTGCCAGCAGCTTAGACTACCCTTCCTACGAGCAGTACTTC.